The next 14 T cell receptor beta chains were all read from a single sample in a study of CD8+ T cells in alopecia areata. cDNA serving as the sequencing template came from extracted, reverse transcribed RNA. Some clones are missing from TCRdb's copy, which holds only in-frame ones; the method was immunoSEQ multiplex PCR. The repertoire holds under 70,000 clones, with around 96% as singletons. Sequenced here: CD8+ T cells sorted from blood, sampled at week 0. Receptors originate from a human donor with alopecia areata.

As DNA, the CDR3 is TGCGCCAGCAGCGAGACAGGGGGCAACGAGCAGTACTTC. Its translation: CASSETGGNEQYF. The chain uses TRBV5-1 and TRBJ2-7; 10 bases fit TRBD1. Per germline, CDR1 SGHRS and CDR2 YFSETQ. The CDR3 is 13 residues long. J lost 5 bases, V lost 4 bases, and 3 bases had no gene match. The full variable domain, its missing parts supplied by reference TRBV5-1 and TRBJ2-7, is KAGVTQTPRYLIKTRGQQVTLSCSPISGHRSVSWYQQTPGQGLQFLFEYFSETQRNKGNFPGRFSGRQFSNSRSEMNVSTLELGDSALYLCASSETGGNEQYFGPGTRLTVT.

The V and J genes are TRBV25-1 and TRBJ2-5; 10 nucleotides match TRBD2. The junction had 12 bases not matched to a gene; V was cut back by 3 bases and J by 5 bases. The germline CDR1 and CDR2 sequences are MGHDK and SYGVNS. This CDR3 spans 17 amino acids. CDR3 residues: CASSDASGGIRGETQYF. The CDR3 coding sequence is TGTGCCAGCAGTGATGCTAGCGGGGGAATACGAGGGGAGACCCAGTACTTC.

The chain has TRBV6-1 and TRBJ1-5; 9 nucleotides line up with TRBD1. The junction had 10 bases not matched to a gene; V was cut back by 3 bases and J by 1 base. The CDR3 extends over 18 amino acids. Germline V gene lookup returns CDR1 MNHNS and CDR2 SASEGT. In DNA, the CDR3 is TGTGCCAGCAGTGAGCTTTACAGGGGGCGTGGGAGCAATCAGCCCCAGCATTTT. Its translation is CASSELYRGRGSNQPQHF.

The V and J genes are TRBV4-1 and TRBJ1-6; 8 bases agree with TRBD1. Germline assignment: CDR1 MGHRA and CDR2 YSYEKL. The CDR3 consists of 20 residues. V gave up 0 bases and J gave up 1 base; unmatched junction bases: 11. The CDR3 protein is CASSQDRGTGARSYNSPLHF. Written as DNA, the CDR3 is TGCGCCAGCAGCCAAGATAGGGGGACAGGAGCCAGATCCTATAATTCACCCCTCCACTTT.

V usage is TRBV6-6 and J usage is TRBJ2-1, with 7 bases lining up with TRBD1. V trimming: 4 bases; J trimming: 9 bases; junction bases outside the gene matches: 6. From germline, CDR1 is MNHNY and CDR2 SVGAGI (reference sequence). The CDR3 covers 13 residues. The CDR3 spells CASSSQGNGEQFF. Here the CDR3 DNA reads TGTGCCAGCAGTTCACAGGGGAACGGTGAGCAGTTCTTC.

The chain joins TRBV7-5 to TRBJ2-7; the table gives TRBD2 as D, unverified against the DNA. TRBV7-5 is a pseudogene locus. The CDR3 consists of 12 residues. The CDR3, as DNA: TGTGCCAGCAGCTCGGACTCCCTGGAGCAGTACTTC. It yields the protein CASSSDSLEQYF.

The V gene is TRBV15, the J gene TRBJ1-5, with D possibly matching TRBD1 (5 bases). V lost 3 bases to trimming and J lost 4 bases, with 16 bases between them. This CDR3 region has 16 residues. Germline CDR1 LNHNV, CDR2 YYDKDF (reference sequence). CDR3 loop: CATSRRGRAENQPQHF. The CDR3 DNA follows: TGTGCCACCAGCAGGCGGGGGAGGGCGGAAAATCAGCCCCAGCATTTT.

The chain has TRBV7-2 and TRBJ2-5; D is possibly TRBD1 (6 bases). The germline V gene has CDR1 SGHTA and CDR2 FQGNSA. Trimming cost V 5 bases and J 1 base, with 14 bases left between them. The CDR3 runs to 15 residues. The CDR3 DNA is TGTGCCAGCAGCCCGGCGGACAGACCCCAAGAGACCCAGTACTTC. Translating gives CASSPADRPQETQYF. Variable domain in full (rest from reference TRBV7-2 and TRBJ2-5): GAGVSQSPSNKVTEKGKDVELRCDPISGHTALYWYRQSLGQGLEFLIYFQGNSAPDKSGLPSDRFSAERTGGSVSTLTIQRTQQEDSAVYLCASSPADRPQETQYFGPGTRLLVL.

DNA for the CDR3: TGCGCCAGCAGCTTGGGGTCGGGACAGGGCGACCAGCCCCAGCATTTT. Its translation is CASSLGSGQGDQPQHF. The V and J genes are TRBV5-1 and TRBJ1-5; 9 bases line up with TRBD1. CDR1 is SGHRS, CDR2 YFSETQ, per germline. The CDR3 spans 16 residues. The trim removed 0 bases at V and 7 bases at J, leaving 8 bases unmatched.

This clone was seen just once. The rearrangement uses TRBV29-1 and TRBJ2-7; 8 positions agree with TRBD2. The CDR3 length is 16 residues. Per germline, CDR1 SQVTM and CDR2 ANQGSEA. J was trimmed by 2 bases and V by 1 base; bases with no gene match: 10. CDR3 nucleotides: TGCAGCGTTGAAGGTAGCGGGGACTTGGAACCCTACGAGCAGTACTTC. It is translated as CSVEGSGDLEPYEQYF.

CDR3 sequence reads: CASSLELAGNEQFF. In DNA form, the CDR3 reads TGTGCCAGCAGCTTGGAACTAGCGGGGAATGAGCAGTTCTTC. This rearrangement joins TRBV5-4 to TRBJ2-1, with 10 bases fitting TRBD2. The CDR3 is made up of 14 amino acids. J was trimmed by 7 bases and V by 0 bases; bases with no gene match: 1. Germline V gene data show CDR1 as SGHNT and CDR2 as YYREEE (reference sequence).

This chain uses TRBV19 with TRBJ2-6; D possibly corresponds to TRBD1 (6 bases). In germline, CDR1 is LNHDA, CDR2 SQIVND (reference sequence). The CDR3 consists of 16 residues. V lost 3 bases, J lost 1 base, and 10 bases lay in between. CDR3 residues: CASSILQGSGANVLTF. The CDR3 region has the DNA TGTGCCAGTAGTATTTTACAGGGATCTGGGGCCAACGTCCTGACTTTC.

This CDR3 reads CASSFITDSYNEQFF. CDR3 in DNA: TGTGCCAGCAGCTTCATTACCGACAGTTACAATGAGCAGTTCTTC. V and J are TRBV7-8 and TRBJ2-1; D perhaps matches TRBD1 (5 bases). Germline loops: CDR1 SGHVS, CDR2 FQNEAQ. The CDR3 loop spans 15 amino acids. Trimming stripped 3 bases from V and 4 bases from J, with 13 bases between.

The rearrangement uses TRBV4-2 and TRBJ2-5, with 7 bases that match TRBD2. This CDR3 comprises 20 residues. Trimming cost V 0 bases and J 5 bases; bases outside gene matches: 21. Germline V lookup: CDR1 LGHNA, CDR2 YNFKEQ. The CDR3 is CASSQDLSGVGGLGSETQYF. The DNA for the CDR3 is TGTGCCAGCAGCCAAGATCTCAGCGGGGTGGGAGGATTAGGGTCGGAGACCCAGTACTTC.